This TCR beta chain was recovered during a study of CD4 T cells in relation to SARS-CoV-2 and coronaviruses (dated by TCRdb to the early 2020s). Some background on the complete study: In the ViraFEST assay, PBMCs were grown with antigen for nine to eleven days, and TCR beta CDR3s were then sequenced to identify antigen-specific clonal expansions. An HIV-1 Nef peptide pool or a culture without peptide was used as the negative reference condition. Shared crossreactive spike epitopes were mapped to their HLA restriction using patient-derived lymphoblastoid cell lines. At the level of individual TCR clonotypes, the study measured memory CD4+ T cell crossreactivity between SARS-CoV-2 spike protein and common cold coronavirus spike proteins. The Adaptive Biotechnologies TCR-sequencing kit was used to sequence samples from a few pre-COVID donors and the naive versus memory experiments, while other data came from Illumina-based sequencing. For other donors in the study, expansion assays were sequenced with a different, Illumina-based TCR-beta assay.

Preparation of the library involved the immunoSEQ multiplex PCR assay. The original methods were these. During preprocessing, nonproductive sequences were discarded, as were any CDR3s that did not begin with C, did not end with F or W, or were shorter than 7 amino acids. The MANAFEST web app was used to call antigen-specific clonotypes on the basis of expansion compared with the reference and with other culture wells. A clone was considered positive if significant expansion relative to the reference culture was observed in 2 of 3 replicate wells at an FDR below 0.05. To be called positive, a clone also had to show significant expansion compared with every other tandem well and an odds ratio greater than 5. CDR3 homology was quantified as pairwise Levenshtein distance, calculated with the stringdist R package after three terminal residues were trimmed from each end. TCRdb's version of the immuneACCESS table is confined to in-frame rearrangements and falls short of the full clone set. An unresolved V gene accounts for under half of the shortfall where checked; the remainder is of unknown origin. That table is the source of V, J and clone size, and D and trimming were worked out from the DNA. The sample profile shows tens of thousands of clones; around three quarters of them were found once. In total, the top ten clones hold around 13% of the sample.

Broader findings and caveats from the paper: Crossreactive clones showed significantly weaker SARS-CoV-2-driven expansion than monoreactive clones, consistent with antigenic imprinting. Small numbers of patients and of tested TCRs were a limitation of the study. Crossreactivity analysis centred on spike protein, so crossreactivity against other viral proteins was not assessed. Pre-pandemic and post-infection samples were not both contributed by any donor, so tracing of the source of pre-existing responses was limited. In about 60% of donors, memory CD4+ clonotypes turned up that crossrecognized SARS-CoV-2 and at least one common cold coronavirus spike.

CD4+ T cells from unexposed donors were collected before the COVID-19 pandemic (2011-2018). Following 10 days of culture, the EasySep CD4+ T cell isolation kit was used to isolate CD4+ T cells. As cell numbers permitted, CD4+ T cells from unexposed donors were tested for reactivity to SARS-CoV-2 S and N and to four common cold coronavirus spike pools. Each well received about 2.2 million PBMCs, cultured in IMDM supplemented with approximately 4.5% human AB serum and roughly 10 IU/ml IL-2. Half of the culture medium was replaced with fresh IL-2-containing medium on days 3 and 7. Each peptide culture condition was generally run in triplicate replicate wells. Leukapheresis product for the unexposed donors was bought commercially. PBMCs were isolated from leukapheresis product or whole blood by Ficoll-Paque PLUS gradient centrifugation. PBMCs were either cryopreserved at -140°C or used fresh in the expansion assay. The QIAamp Micro DNA Kit was used to extract genomic DNA from the CD4+ T cells.

This clone turned up a few times. Its antigen target is currently unknown. No clone much larger than this one lies a single base away; base qualities are absent. V is reduced by 0 bases and J by 2 bases, leaving a spacing of 6 bases between them. CDR1 and CDR2 were assigned from the germline V gene as SGHTS and YDEGEE. Including the terminal cysteine and phenylalanine, the CDR3 comprises 14 residues. CDR3 DNA only is kept here, 42 bases in frame from base 1. The rearranged chain carries TRBV5-8 and TRBJ1-3; 6 matching bases give a weak D call of TRBD1. Sequencing used CD4+ T cells from PBMCs, cultured in vitro. This TCR came from a human donor in good health. The CDR3 region: CASSLGDTGNTIYF. The nucleotides are TGTGCCAGCAGCTTGGGGGACACTGGAAACACCATATATTTT.